This T cell receptor (beta chain) was sequenced during a study of blood T cell repertoires in COVID-19. Generated by immunoSEQ multiplex PCR, the TCRdb table keeps only in-frame clones and is missing some. The sample yields 250,000 to 300,000 clones, 89% seen once. The V end lost 4 bases, the J end lost 6 bases, and 19 bases lay between the germline ends. Germline CDR1 reads SGHAT; CDR2 reads FQNNGV. The CDR3 has 16 amino acids. The sequence was obtained from a woman in her twenties or thirties with COVID-19, enrolled during active disease. V is TRBV11-2 and J is TRBJ2-1; the D is unclear. Sequenced material: peripheral blood. For the CDR3, the DNA is TGTGCCAGCAGCTCGCCGTCTCGGAGATTTCTCAATGAGCAGTTCTTC. Protein: CASSSPSRRFLNEQFF.